This T cell receptor beta chain emerged from a study of cytomegalovirus exposure and HLA in healthy donors. TCRdb's copy holds only in-frame clones and misses some; the assay was immunoSEQ multiplex PCR. The repertoire holds 120,000 or so clones, with around 90% as singletons. The receptor was derived from a woman under 30 in good health and CMV-seronegative. The sequencing sample was made of PBMCs.

The CDR3 here is CASSPRDGIYNEQFF. CDR3 DNA: TGTGCCAGCAGTCCTCGGGATGGCATCTACAATGAGCAGTTCTTC. The chain carries TRBV6-5 and TRBJ2-1, with a weak D call TRBD2 (5 bases). V shed 5 bases and J shed 3 bases, with 14 bases lying between them. Germline CDR1 reads MNHEY; CDR2 reads SVGAGI. There are 15 residues in the CDR3.